One and the same sample provided the 5 T cell receptor beta chains below, sequenced in a study of blood T cell repertoires in COVID-19. Generated by immunoSEQ multiplex PCR, the TCRdb table keeps only in-frame clones and is missing some. The profile shows approximately 70,000 clones, around 90% of them singletons. The sequenced material came from peripheral blood. All receptors derive from a woman between 50 and 59 years old with COVID-19, enrolled during active disease.

This chain uses TRBV7-2 with TRBJ1-2; no reliable D call. Germline V CDR1 and CDR2: SGHTA, FQGNSA. V lost 7 bases and J 1 base, leaving 7 bases between the germline ends. The CDR3 extends over 12 amino acids. The CDR3 reads CASTDNNYGYTF. The CDR3 region has the DNA TGTGCCAGCACCGACAATAACTATGGCTACACCTTC.

V and J are TRBV18 and TRBJ2-3, with TRBD1 matching 8 bases. V lost 0 bases and J lost 0; bases outside the gene matches: 26. Germline-derived CDR1 and CDR2 are KGHSH and LQKENI. The CDR3 is 24 amino acids. As DNA, the CDR3 is TGTGCCAGCTCACCACCCCCATCGTTAGGGGACAGGCGACATACCACAACGAGCACAGATACGCAGTATTTT. Translating gives CASSPPPSLGDRRHTTTSTDTQYF.

This rearrangement joins TRBV7-3 to TRBJ2-1; D is unresolved. Trimming removed 0 bases at V and 4 bases at J, with 4 bases between. The CDR3 runs to 13 residues. CDR1 is SGHTA and CDR2 is FQGTGA in the germline V gene. CDR3 sequence reads: CASSLTAYNEQFF. The CDR3 bases are TGTGCCAGCAGCTTAACAGCTTACAATGAGCAGTTCTTC. Full variable domain (rest looked up from reference TRBV7-3 and TRBJ2-1): GAGVSQTPSNKVTEKGKYVELRCDPISGHTALYWYRQSLGQGPEFLIYFQGTGAADDSGLPNDRFFAVRPEGSVSTLKIQRTERGDSAVYLCASSLTAYNEQFFGPGTRLTVL.

The chain links TRBV2 to TRBJ2-7; weak D call: TRBD1 (5 bases). Germline V CDR1 and CDR2: SNHLY, FYNNEI. The CDR3 sequence is 16 residues long. The V end was cut by 2 bases, the J end by 0 bases, with 14 bases between. This CDR3 is CASSELRGIPSYEQYF. The CDR3 bases are TGTGCCAGCAGTGAATTAAGGGGCATCCCCTCCTACGAGCAGTACTTC.

This chain joins TRBV5-4 and TRBJ2-2; 7 bases agree with TRBD2. CDR1 and CDR2 from the germline V gene are SGHNT and YYREEE (reference sequence). V shed 6 bases, J shed 4 bases, and the junction held 3 bases outside the gene matches. This CDR3 region has 13 residues. In DNA form, the CDR3 reads TGTGCCAGCAACCGCGGGGGCACCGGGGAGCTGTTTTTT. This gives the protein CASNRGGTGELFF.